This TCR delta chain derives from a study of γδ T cells in repeated Plasmodium falciparum infection. Study at large: Sampling occurred at baseline, pre-infection for selected infections, and 21 days post-infection.

Each sorted gammadelta sample had TRG and TRD chains sequenced. With CATT, TCRdb re-called clones from the multiplex PCR reads. The sample carries around 46,000 delta-chain clones, roughly 2% recorded once. The sample holds many counts of this clone. Material: gamma-delta T cells from blood. The sequence was collected from a pool of human donors (malaria-infected and uninfected, not separated).

The CDR3: CALGELKVGGYSSRPLIF. As DNA, the CDR3 is TGTGCTCTTGGGGAACTAAAGGTTGGGGGATACTCCTCCAGACCCCTGATCTTT. The genes are TRDV1 and TRDJ4; 10 positions agree with TRDD3. This CDR3 comprises 18 residues. Per the germline V gene, CDR1 is TSWWSYY and CDR2 is QGS. With 0 bases clipped from V and 0 bases from J, the junction kept 10 bases outside the gene matches.